Below, one T cell receptor beta chain is given with its context. Treatment specified: preoperative locoregional IRX-2 cytokine immunotherapy. This phase Ib study tested locoregional IRX-2 cytokine immunotherapy given before surgery. The sample belongs to a study of preoperative IRX-2 immunotherapy in early breast cancer. Profiling relied on immunoSEQ multiplex PCR, and the TCRdb table lists in-frame clones only, not all of them. Of roughly 99,000 clones listed, roughly 89% were seen once; the top ten hold roughly 2%. The material sequenced was tumor tissue, taken after IRX-2 immunotherapy. The source is a human donor with breast cancer.

The CDR3 is CASSLDWGVLAAGDEQFF. The CDR3 DNA reads as TGTGCCAGCAGCTTGGATTGGGGGGTACTAGCGGCAGGGGATGAGCAGTTCTTC. The rearrangement joins TRBV11-3 to TRBJ2-1, with 8 bases aligning to TRBD2. The CDR3 loop spans 18 amino acids. Trimming removed 3 bases from V and 8 bases from J; junction bases left unmatched: 18. Germline lookup yields CDR1 SGHNT and CDR2 YENEEA.